The T cell receptor beta chain described here comes from a study of cytomegalovirus exposure and HLA in healthy donors. For the study at large: The same platform was used for the roughly 130 validation repertoires and the 600 to 850 first-cohort repertoires, a later analysis reported.

This clone was observed a few times. What it recognizes is unknown. Study conclusions and caveats: The study flagged some 180 TCR beta chains as cytomegalovirus-associated. Some public TCRs appeared in many individuals, while most sequences were rare.

Trimming shortened V by 7 bases and J by 0 bases, and 13 bases separated the two germline ends. The CDR3 length is 14 residues. Germline CDR1 SGHVS, CDR2 FQNEAQ. Sequencing was performed with immunoSEQ multiplex PCR; in TCRdb, only in-frame clones are kept and a portion is missing. The sample gives 90,000 to 150,000 clones, approximately 81% of which show up once; roughly 1.9% is in the top ten. The sequencing input was PBMCs. This chain joins TRBV7-8 and TRBJ2-7; the D gene is possibly TRBD2 (5 bases). The receptor's source is a woman aged 30 to 39 in good health and CMV-seronegative. CDR3 DNA: TGTGCCAGCATCGACTCGGGATACTCCTACGAGCAGTACTTC. Translated: CASIDSGYSYEQYF.